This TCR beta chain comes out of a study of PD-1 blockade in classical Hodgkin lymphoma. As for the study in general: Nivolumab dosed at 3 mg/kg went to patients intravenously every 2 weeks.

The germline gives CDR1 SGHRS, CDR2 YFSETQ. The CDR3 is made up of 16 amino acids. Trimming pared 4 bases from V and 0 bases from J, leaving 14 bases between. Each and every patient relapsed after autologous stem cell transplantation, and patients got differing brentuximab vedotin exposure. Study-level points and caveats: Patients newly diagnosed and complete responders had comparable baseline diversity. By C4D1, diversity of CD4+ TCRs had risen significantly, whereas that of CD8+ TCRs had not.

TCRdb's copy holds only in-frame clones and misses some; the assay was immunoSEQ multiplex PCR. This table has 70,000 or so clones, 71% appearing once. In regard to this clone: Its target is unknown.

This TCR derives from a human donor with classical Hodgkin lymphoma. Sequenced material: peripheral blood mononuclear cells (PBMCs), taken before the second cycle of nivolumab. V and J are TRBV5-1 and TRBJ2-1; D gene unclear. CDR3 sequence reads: CASSPGNSGSYNEQFF. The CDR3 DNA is TGCGCCAGCAGCCCGGGTAACAGTGGCTCCTACAATGAGCAGTTCTTC.